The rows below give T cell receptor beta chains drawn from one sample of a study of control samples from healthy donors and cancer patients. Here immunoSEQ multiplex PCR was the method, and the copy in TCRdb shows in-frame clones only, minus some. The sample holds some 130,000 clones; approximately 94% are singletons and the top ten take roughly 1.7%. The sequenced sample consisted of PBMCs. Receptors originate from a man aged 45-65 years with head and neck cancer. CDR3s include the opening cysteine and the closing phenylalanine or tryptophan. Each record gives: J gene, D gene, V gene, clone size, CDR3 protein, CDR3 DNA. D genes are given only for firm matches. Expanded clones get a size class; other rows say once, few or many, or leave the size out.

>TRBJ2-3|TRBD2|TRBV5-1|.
CASSFYSGGARNTQYF
TGCGCCAGCAGCTTCTATAGCGGGGGGGCCAGAAATACGCAGTATTTT
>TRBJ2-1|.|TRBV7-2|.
CASSLSQGKVSEQFF
TGTGCCAGCAGCCTCTCCCAGGGGAAGGTTTCTGAGCAGTTCTTC
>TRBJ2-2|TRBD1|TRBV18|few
CATIGRTGVPGEELFF
TGTGCCACCATCGGCCGGACAGGGGTCCCGGGCGAGGAGCTGTTTTTT
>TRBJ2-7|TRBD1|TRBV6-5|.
CASKDRDSYEQYF
TGTGCCAGCAAAGACAGGGATTCCTACGAGCAGTACTTC
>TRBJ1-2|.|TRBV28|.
CASSSPPRAGYTF
TGTGCCAGCAGTTCCCCCCCACGCGCTGGCTACACCTTC
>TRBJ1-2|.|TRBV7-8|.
CASSPGPRGYTF
TGTGCCAGCAGCCCAGGGCCGCGGGGCTACACCTTC
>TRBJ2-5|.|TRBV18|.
CASSPGRSRLSMETQYF
TGTGCCAGCTCACCAGGGCGGAGTAGGCTGAGCATGGAGACCCAGTACTTC
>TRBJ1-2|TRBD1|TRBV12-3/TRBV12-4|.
CASTRDRAGGYTF
TGTGCCAGCACTCGAGACAGGGCTGGTGGCTACACCTTC
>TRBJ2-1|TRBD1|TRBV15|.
CATSRTRDRANNEQFF
TGTGCCACCAGCAGAACCCGGGACAGGGCGAACAATGAGCAGTTCTTC
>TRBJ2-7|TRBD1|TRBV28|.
CGSSGTGGYLYEQYF
TGTGGCAGCAGTGGGACAGGGGGGTACTTATACGAGCAGTACTTC
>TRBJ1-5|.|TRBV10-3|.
CAISEGSQPQHF
TGTGCCATCAGTGAGGGTTCACAGCCCCAGCATTTT
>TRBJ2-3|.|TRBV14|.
CASSHWDTDTQYF
TGTGCCAGCAGCCATTGGGACACAGATACGCAGTATTTT
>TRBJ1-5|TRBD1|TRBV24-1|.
CATSDSRQGPDNQPQHF
TGTGCCACCAGTGATTCTCGACAGGGGCCGGATAATCAGCCCCAGCATTTT
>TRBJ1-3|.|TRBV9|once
CASSPPGLAGNTIYF
TGTGCCAGCAGCCCTCCGGGGCTGGCTGGAAACACCATATATTTT
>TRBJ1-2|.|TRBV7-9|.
CASSPGTGIFYGYTF
TGTGCCAGCAGCCCCGGTACAGGGATTTTCTATGGCTACACCTTC
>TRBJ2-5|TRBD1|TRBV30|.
CASGQGGETQYF
TGTGCATCGGGACAGGGTGGCGAGACCCAGTACTTC
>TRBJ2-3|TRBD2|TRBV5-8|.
CASSLGGTSIGTDTQYF
TGTGCCAGCAGCTTGGGTGGGACTAGCATTGGCACAGATACGCAGTATTTT
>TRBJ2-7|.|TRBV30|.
CAWNRLTTYEQYF
TGTGCCTGGAACCGACTAACCACCTACGAGCAGTACTTC
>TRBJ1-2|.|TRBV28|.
CASSQMRKGSGYTF
TGTGCCAGCAGCCAAATGCGAAAAGGCAGTGGCTACACCTTC
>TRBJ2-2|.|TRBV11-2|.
CASSVSIDGELFF
TGTGCCAGCAGCGTATCAATCGACGGGGAGCTGTTTTTT
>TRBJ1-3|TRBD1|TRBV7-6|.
CASSYRTGGSGNTIYF
TGTGCCAGCAGTTACCGGACAGGGGGCTCTGGAAACACCATATATTTT
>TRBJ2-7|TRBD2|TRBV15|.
CATSERDGRRAQYF
TGTGCCACCAGCGAGCGGGACGGTCGTCGCGCGCAGTACTTC
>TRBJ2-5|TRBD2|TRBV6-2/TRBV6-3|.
CASSYLAGGKETQYF
TGTGCCAGCAGTTACCTAGCGGGGGGCAAAGAGACCCAGTACTTC
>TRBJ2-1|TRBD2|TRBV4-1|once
CASSQDSGLAVSEQFF
TGCGCCAGCAGCCAAGATTCTGGACTAGCTGTAAGTGAGCAGTTCTTC
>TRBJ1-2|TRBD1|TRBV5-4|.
CASSLGDRANYGYTF
TGTGCCAGCAGCTTGGGGGACAGAGCTAACTATGGCTACACCTTC
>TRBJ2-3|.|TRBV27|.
CASSYGGTDTQYF
TGTGCCAGCAGTTACGGGGGAACAGATACGCAGTATTTT